Following are 31 T cell receptor beta chains from one sample sequenced in a study of cytomegalovirus exposure and HLA in healthy donors. The method was immunoSEQ multiplex PCR; TCRdb's version includes in-frame clones alone and lacks a portion of them. The sample holds about 130,000 clones, just under 95% seen once. The sample consisted of PBMCs. These TCRs come from a woman aged 18 to 35 in good health and CMV-seronegative.

The chain uses TRBV5-6 and TRBJ2-7; no clear D. There are 13 residues in the CDR3. Per the germline V gene, CDR1 is SGHDT and CDR2 is YYEEEE. The germline V and J ends were trimmed by 0 bases and 4 bases, with 8 bases remaining between them. CDR3 DNA: TGTGCCAGCAGCTTGGGAGGTGGATACGAGCAGTACTTC. Amino acid sequence: CASSLGGGYEQYF. The variable domain in full, with the rest retrieved from reference TRBV5-6 and TRBJ2-7, is DAGVTQSPTHLIKTRGQQVTLRCSPKSGHDTVSWYQQALGQGPQFIFQYYEEEERQRGNFPDRFSGHQFPNYSSELNVNALLLGDSALYLCASSLGGGYEQYFGPGTRLTVT.

This chain uses TRBV5-1 with TRBJ2-3, with 8 bases fitting TRBD1. CDR1 is SGHRS, CDR2 YFSETQ, per germline. Trimming removed 1 base from V and 5 bases from J; junction bases left unmatched: 6. The CDR3 totals 15 residues. The CDR3 DNA reads as TGCGCCAGCAGCTTGATCGGCAGGGGGCGAGATACGCAGTATTTT. Encoded protein: CASSLIGRGRDTQYF.

V gene TRBV7-6 combines with J gene TRBJ2-1; D is unclear. Germline CDR1 SGHVS, CDR2 FNYEAQ. Trimming shortened V by 2 bases and J by 9 bases, and 11 bases separated the two germline ends. The CDR3 runs to 13 residues. The CDR3 DNA sequence: TGTGCCAGCAGCTTATCATCGGTCACTGAGCAGTTCTTC. This encodes CASSLSSVTEQFF.

CDR3 nucleotide sequence: TGTGCCAGCAGTTACTCCCGCAGGGGGCCCACTGAAGCTTTCTTT. Its protein is CASSYSRRGPTEAFF. The rearrangement links TRBV6-5 to TRBJ1-1; TRBD1 matches 8 bases. CDR3 length equals 15 residues. Germline V gives CDR1 MNHEY, CDR2 SVGAGI. Unmatched junction bases numbered 4, after V lost 0 bases and J lost 4 bases.

The V and J genes are TRBV18 and TRBJ1-2, with a possible D match to TRBD1 (6 bases). Germline assignment: CDR1 KGHSH and CDR2 LQKENI. This CDR3 is built from 15 residues. The V end lost 2 bases, the J end lost 7 bases, and 17 bases lay between the germline ends. The CDR3 protein is CASSPSGGDRRGYTF. The CDR3 nucleotides read TGTGCCAGCTCACCAAGCGGGGGCGACCGGCGTGGCTACACCTTC. Combining the CDR3 with reference TRBV18 and TRBJ1-2 gives the whole variable domain NAGVMQNPRHLVRRRGQEARLRCSPMKGHSHVYWYRQLPEEGLKFMVYLQKENIIDESGMPKERFSAEFPKEGPSILRIQQVVRGDSAAYFCASSPSGGDRRGYTFGSGTRLTVV.

The chain employs TRBV12-5 and TRBJ2-2; 15 bases are a match to TRBD2. The CDR3 contains 20 residues. The V and J ends lost 7 bases and 0 bases, in that order; junction bases with no gene match: 12. Germline values: CDR1 LGHNT, CDR2 FRNRAP. CDR3 residues: CASAIFLGLAGGTNTGELFF. As DNA, the CDR3 is TGTGCTAGTGCGATTTTCCTTGGACTAGCGGGGGGGACGAACACCGGGGAGCTGTTTTTT.

V is TRBV27 and J is TRBJ1-1; tentatively, D is TRBD1 (5 bases). With 2 bases removed from V and 4 bases from J, the gap between germline ends came to 14 bases. The CDR3 contains 15 residues. The V gene's germline CDR1 is MNHEY and CDR2 SMNVEV (reference sequence). The DNA of the CDR3 is TGTGCCAGCAGTTTACGTGGGGGGTCGATCACTGAAGCTTTCTTT. This codes for CASSLRGGSITEAFF.

The chain recombines TRBV7-9 with TRBJ2-7, with D tentatively TRBD1 (6 bases). V was pared by 3 bases and J by 3 bases, with 12 bases between. CDR1 SEHNR and CDR2 FQNEAQ come from the germline V gene (reference sequence). CDR3 length: 14 residues. In DNA form, the CDR3 reads TGTGCCAGCAGCTTTGAGGGGGAGCGCTACGAGCAGTACTTC. It translates to CASSFEGERYEQYF.

The genes are TRBV30 and TRBJ1-1; no definite D call. The CDR3 is 11 amino acids. Germline V gene lookup returns CDR1 GTSNPN and CDR2 SVGIG (reference sequence). Trimming stripped 0 bases from V and 10 bases from J, with 9 bases between. CDR3: CAWSVDRVAFF. The CDR3 DNA sequence: TGTGCCTGGAGTGTCGACCGGGTAGCTTTCTTT.

This chain joins TRBV11-3 and TRBJ1-5; D gene uncertain. The CDR3 loop spans 14 amino acids. V lost 6 bases and J 0 bases, leaving 9 bases between the germline ends. The germline CDR1 and CDR2 sequences are SGHNT and YENEEA. CDR3 residues: CASRSQNSNQPQHF. CDR3 sequence (DNA): TGTGCCAGCAGATCCCAAAATAGCAATCAGCCCCAGCATTTT.

The rearrangement uses TRBV19 and TRBJ2-1, with D possibly being TRBD2 (6 bases). This CDR3 is 11 amino acids long. V lost 4 bases, J lost 9 bases, and 7 bases lay in between. Looked up from germline, CDR1 is LNHDA and CDR2 is SQIVND (reference sequence). In DNA form, the CDR3 reads TGTGCCAGTAGTAGCGGGATTGAGCAGTTCTTC. Translation: CASSSGIEQFF.

This clone was recorded only once. This chain links TRBV11-2 with TRBJ1-2, with 7 bases fitting TRBD1. The CDR3 sequence is 14 residues long. From germline, CDR1 is SGHAT and CDR2 FQNNGV. J was trimmed by 1 base and V by 3 bases; bases with no gene match: 2. CDR3 coding DNA: TGTGCCAGCAGCTTTCAGGGGGGTAACTATGGCTACACCTTC. Translating it yields CASSFQGGNYGYTF.

This clone was recorded only once. J is TRBJ2-7 and V is TRBV5-4, with 7 positions matching TRBD1. Germline values: CDR1 SGHNT, CDR2 YYREEE (reference sequence). Unmatched junction bases numbered 8, after V lost 2 bases and J lost 3 bases. There are 15 residues in the CDR3. This CDR3 reads CASSLEQGSSYEQYF. Written as DNA, the CDR3 is TGTGCCAGCAGCTTAGAACAGGGGTCGAGCTACGAGCAGTACTTC.

The chain combines TRBV11-1 with TRBJ1-1; D might be TRBD1 (5 bases). Looked up from germline, CDR1 is SGHAT and CDR2 is FQDESV (reference sequence). CDR3 length equals 17 residues. Trimming removed 0 bases from V and 5 bases from J, with 19 bases in between. CDR3 DNA: TGTGCCAGCAGCTTAGCGGGAGGTACGGGGGGATGGACTGAAGCTTTCTTT. This codes for CASSLAGGTGGWTEAFF.

The genes are TRBV19 and TRBJ1-3, with 9 bases aligning to TRBD1. CDR1 is LNHDA and CDR2 is SQIVND in the germline V gene (reference sequence). The CDR3 loop spans 13 amino acids. V lost 4 bases to trimming and J lost 11 bases; unmatched junction nucleotides: 6. Written as DNA, the CDR3 is TGTGCCAGTAGTACGGGACAGGGAGTCCCCATATATTTT. Its translation is CASSTGQGVPIYF.

The chain is built from TRBV7-8 and TRBJ1-3; D call uncertain. Germline-derived CDR1 and CDR2 are SGHVS and FQNEAQ. V gave up 1 base and J gave up 0 bases, with 10 bases separating them. CDR3 length: 16 residues. The CDR3 here is CASSLVGSPSGNTIYF. In nucleotides, the CDR3 is TGTGCCAGCAGCTTAGTGGGGAGCCCCTCTGGAAACACCATATATTTT.

The rearrangement uses TRBV2 and TRBJ2-7; D unresolved. The CDR3 has 15 residues. V shed 3 bases and J shed 7 bases, with 19 bases lying between them. Germline V gene lookup returns CDR1 SNHLY and CDR2 FYNNEI. The CDR3 DNA sequence: TGTGCCAGCAGTGACCCAGGTCCTAAGTCGAAAGAGCAGTACTTC. This codes for CASSDPGPKSKEQYF.

This clone came up once. The genes are TRBV28 and TRBJ1-4; D is ambiguous. Trimming stripped 6 bases from V and 0 bases from J, with 20 bases between. Per germline, CDR1 MDHEN and CDR2 SYDVKM. This CDR3 spans 18 amino acids. CDR3: CASSIFGDFATTNEKLFF. As DNA, the CDR3 is TGTGCCAGCAGCATTTTTGGAGACTTCGCGACAACTAATGAAAAACTGTTTTTT.

This clone was recorded once. The chain uses TRBV4-2 and TRBJ1-4; D remains unclear. V lost 1 base, J lost 8 bases, and 14 bases lay in between. Germline CDR1 and CDR2: LGHNA and YNFKEQ. The CDR3 is 15 residues long. CDR3 sequence: CASSQASGSWEKLFF. CDR3 coding DNA: TGTGCCAGCAGCCAAGCCTCAGGCTCCTGGGAAAAACTGTTTTTT.

The chain joins TRBV18 to TRBJ2-5; weak D call: TRBD1 (6 bases). CDR3 length equals 14 residues. The V end was cut by 6 bases, the J end by 7 bases, with 18 bases between. Germline loops: CDR1 KGHSH, CDR2 LQKENI. The CDR3 DNA is TGTGCCAGCTCTCAGGGGACACCCAAGAGGACCCAGTACTTC. As protein: CASSQGTPKRTQYF.

The chain has TRBV11-2 and TRBJ2-5, with a weak D call TRBD1 (7 bases). Trimming shortened V by 7 bases and J by 2 bases, and 14 bases separated the two germline ends. The CDR3 runs to 14 residues. Germline CDR1 SGHAT, CDR2 FQNNGV. The CDR3 reads CASTSAGGQETQYF. CDR3 coding DNA: TGTGCCAGCACCTCGGCAGGGGGGCAAGAGACCCAGTACTTC.

This clone was counted between two and nine times. The chain employs TRBV5-1 and TRBJ2-1, with 8 bases lining up with TRBD2. CDR1 is SGHRS and CDR2 is YFSETQ in the germline V gene. The CDR3 totals 11 residues. V was clipped by 3 bases and J by 10 bases; unmatched bases: 0. The CDR3 DNA follows: TGCGCCAGCAGCTCGGGAGGGGAGCAGTTCTTC. It codes for CASSSGGEQFF.

This clone was recorded only once. CDR3 region: CASSVGGVVRQETQYF. DNA for the CDR3: TGTGCCAGCAGCGTAGGGGGGGTAGTCCGACAAGAGACCCAGTACTTC. This chain joins TRBV9 and TRBJ2-5, with D maybe TRBD2 (6 bases). Deletions cut 0 bases from V and 2 bases from J, with 14 bases between. The germline V gene encodes CDR1 SGDLS and CDR2 YYNGEE. The CDR3 has 16 residues.

The V gene is TRBV5-6, the J gene TRBJ2-7; 7 bases agree with TRBD1. The CDR3 is 15 residues long. Germline V CDR1 and CDR2: SGHDT, YYEEEE. Unmatched junction bases numbered 11, after V lost 5 bases and J lost 3 bases. The CDR3 loop is CASSTQYRGYYEQYF. CDR3 in DNA: TGTGCCAGCAGTACACAATACAGGGGTTACTACGAGCAGTACTTC.

V usage is TRBV10-3 and J usage is TRBJ2-3; 12 positions agree with TRBD2. Germline V gene data show CDR1 as ENHRY and CDR2 as SYGVKD. The CDR3 has 14 amino acids. V lost 6 bases and J lost 4; bases outside the gene matches: 2. The CDR3 loop is CAIRTSGSPDTQYF. The CDR3 DNA follows: TGTGCCATCAGGACTAGCGGGAGCCCAGATACGCAGTATTTT.

The chain is built from TRBV2 and TRBJ2-7, with 8 bases that match TRBD1. The CDR3 extends over 14 amino acids. Losses at the gene ends were 3 bases for V and 3 bases for J; bases not matched to a gene: 4. Germline-derived CDR1 and CDR2 are SNHLY and FYNNEI. CDR3 residues: CASSEAGGYYEQYF. CDR3 nucleotides: TGTGCCAGCAGTGAGGCAGGGGGCTACTACGAGCAGTACTTC.

This chain uses TRBV5-1 with TRBJ1-4, with 7 bases identical to TRBD1. Germline lookup yields CDR1 SGHRS and CDR2 YFSETQ. This CDR3 contains 15 residues. V shed 0 bases and J 7 bases; nucleotides not matched to a gene: 6. The CDR3 DNA reads TGCGCCAGCAGCTTGGCTGGACAGGTATCTGAAAAACTGTTTTTT. It yields the protein CASSLAGQVSEKLFF.

The gene calls are TRBV11-2 and TRBJ1-4, with TRBD1 as a possible D gene (6 bases). The CDR3 runs to 16 residues. Germline V gives CDR1 SGHAT, CDR2 FQNNGV. Between the trimmed V and J ends, which lost 6 bases and 5 bases, there was a span of 19 bases. The CDR3 coding sequence is TGTGCCAGCAGTATAACGTCAGGGGCGGTAAATGAAAAACTGTTTTTT. This codes for CASSITSGAVNEKLFF.

The chain joins TRBV5-4 to TRBJ2-7, with 8 bases that match TRBD2. Germline V CDR1 and CDR2: SGHNT, YYREEE (reference sequence). The V and J ends lost 1 base and 5 bases, in that order; junction bases with no gene match: 8. The CDR3 has 15 amino acids. The CDR3 loop reads CASSLIAGLNNEQYF. CDR3 DNA sequence: TGTGCCAGCAGCTTGATAGCGGGATTAAATAACGAGCAGTACTTC.

The chain employs TRBV7-8 and TRBJ2-1; 13 bases align to TRBD2. CDR3 length equals 16 residues. Germline V CDR1 and CDR2: SGHVS, FQNEAQ. Unmatched junction bases numbered 6, after V lost 4 bases and J lost 6 bases. The CDR3 sequence: CASSSGTSGIGNEQFF. The CDR3 DNA follows: TGTGCCAGCAGCTCGGGGACTAGCGGGATAGGCAATGAGCAGTTCTTC.

This chain links TRBV6-1 with TRBJ1-1; TRBD1 agrees at 8 bases. Germline V gene sequence: CDR1 MNHNS, CDR2 SASEGT. The CDR3 is made up of 15 amino acids. Trimming at V came to 7 bases and at J to 0 bases, leaving 7 bases not matched to a gene. CDR3: CASKDRAKLNTEAFF. CDR3 coding DNA: TGTGCCAGCAAGGACAGGGCAAAACTGAACACTGAAGCTTTCTTT.